This section outlines one T cell receptor beta chain sequence together with its context. Its antigen is unidentified. Constant-segment primers and 5'RACE yielded cDNA libraries for TCR alpha and TCR beta, each carrying sample barcodes and UMIs. TCRdb independently ran MiXCR on the 5' RACE reads; one entry per CDR3 protein. The sample includes about 280,000 distinct CDR3 sequences, roughly 8.2% of them seen just once. The data derive from a study of T-cell memory formation after mild COVID-19. Study-wide background: Clusters were largely donor specific. Broader study findings: The finding that pre-infection memory included some responding clones suggested that cross-reactive memory joined. In second-wave clones peaking day 37, SARS-CoV-2 specificity remained unconfirmed.

Trimming removed 2 bases from V and 11 bases from J, with 12 bases in between. The CDR3 length is 12 residues. Per the germline V gene, CDR1 is KGHSH and CDR2 is LQKENI. J is TRBJ1-1 and V is TRBV18, with D maybe TRBD1 (5 bases). The sequenced sample consisted of PBMCs or a T cell subset sorted from them (not recorded which). The TCR originated in a man younger than 30 who had mild COVID-19 (a few samples of this study predate the infection). Cell type and time point are not known. The CDR3 bases are TGTGCCAGCTCACCAGCGGGACCGGGGGCTTTCTTT. Residues: CASSPAGPGAFF.